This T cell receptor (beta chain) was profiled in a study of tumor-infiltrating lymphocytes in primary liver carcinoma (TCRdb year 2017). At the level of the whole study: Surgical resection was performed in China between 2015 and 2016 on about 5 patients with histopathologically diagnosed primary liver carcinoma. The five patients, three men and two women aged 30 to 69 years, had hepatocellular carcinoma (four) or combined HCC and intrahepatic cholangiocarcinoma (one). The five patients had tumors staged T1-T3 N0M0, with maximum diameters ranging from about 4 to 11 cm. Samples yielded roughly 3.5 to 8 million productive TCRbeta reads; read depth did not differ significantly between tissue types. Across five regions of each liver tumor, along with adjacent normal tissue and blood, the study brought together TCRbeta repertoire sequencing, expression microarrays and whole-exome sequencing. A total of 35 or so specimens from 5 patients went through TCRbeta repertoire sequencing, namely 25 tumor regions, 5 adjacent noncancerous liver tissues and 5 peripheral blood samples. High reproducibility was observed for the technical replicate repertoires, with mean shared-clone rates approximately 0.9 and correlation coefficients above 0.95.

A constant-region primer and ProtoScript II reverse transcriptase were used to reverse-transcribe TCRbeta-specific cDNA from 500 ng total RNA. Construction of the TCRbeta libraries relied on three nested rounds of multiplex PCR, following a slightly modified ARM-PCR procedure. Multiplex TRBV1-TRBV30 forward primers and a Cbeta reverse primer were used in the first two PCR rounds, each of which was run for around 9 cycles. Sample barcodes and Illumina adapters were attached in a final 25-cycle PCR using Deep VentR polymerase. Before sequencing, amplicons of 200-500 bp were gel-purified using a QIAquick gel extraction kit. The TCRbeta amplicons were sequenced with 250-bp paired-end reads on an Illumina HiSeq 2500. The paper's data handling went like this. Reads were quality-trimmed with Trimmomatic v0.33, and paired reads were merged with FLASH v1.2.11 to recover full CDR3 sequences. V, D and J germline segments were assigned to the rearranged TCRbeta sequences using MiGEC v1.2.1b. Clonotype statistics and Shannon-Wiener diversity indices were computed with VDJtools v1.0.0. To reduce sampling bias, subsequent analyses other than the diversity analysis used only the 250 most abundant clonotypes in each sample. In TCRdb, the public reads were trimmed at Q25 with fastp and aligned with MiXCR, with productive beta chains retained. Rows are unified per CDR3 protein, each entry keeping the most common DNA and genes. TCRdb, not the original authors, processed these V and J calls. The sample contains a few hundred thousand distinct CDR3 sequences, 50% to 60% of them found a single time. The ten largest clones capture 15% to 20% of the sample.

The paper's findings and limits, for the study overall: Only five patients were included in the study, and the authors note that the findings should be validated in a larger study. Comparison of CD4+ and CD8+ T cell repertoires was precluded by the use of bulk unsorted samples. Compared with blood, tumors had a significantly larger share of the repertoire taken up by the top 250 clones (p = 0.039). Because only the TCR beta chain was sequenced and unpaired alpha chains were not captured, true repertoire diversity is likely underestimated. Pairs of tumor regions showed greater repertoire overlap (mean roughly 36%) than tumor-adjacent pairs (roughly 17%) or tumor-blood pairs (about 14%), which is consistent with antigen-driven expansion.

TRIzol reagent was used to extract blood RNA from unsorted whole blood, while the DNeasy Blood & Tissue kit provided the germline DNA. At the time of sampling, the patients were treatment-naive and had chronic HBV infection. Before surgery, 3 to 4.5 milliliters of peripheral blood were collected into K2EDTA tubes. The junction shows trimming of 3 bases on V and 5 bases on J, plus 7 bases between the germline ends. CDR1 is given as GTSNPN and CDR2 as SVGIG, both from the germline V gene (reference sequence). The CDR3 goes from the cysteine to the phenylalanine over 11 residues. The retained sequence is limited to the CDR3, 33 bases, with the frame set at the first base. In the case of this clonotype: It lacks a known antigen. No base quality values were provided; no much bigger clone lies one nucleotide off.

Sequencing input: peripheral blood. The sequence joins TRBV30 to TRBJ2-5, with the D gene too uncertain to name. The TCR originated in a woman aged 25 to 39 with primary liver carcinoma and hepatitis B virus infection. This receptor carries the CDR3 CAWSVTETQYF. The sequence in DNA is TGTGCCTGGAGCGTAACGGAGACCCAGTACTTC.